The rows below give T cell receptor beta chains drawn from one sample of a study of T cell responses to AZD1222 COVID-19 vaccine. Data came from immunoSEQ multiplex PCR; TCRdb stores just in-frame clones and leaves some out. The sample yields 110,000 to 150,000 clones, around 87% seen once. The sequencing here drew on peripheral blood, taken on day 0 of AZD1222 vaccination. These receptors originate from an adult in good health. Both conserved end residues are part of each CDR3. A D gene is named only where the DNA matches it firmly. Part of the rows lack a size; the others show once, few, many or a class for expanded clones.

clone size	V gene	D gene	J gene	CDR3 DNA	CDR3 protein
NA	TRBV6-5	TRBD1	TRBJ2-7	TGTGCCAGCAGGCCCCCCGGGACAGGAACCTACGAGCAGTACTTC	CASRPPGTGTYEQYF
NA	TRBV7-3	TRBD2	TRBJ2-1	TGTGCCAGCAGCTTAAGCAGCGGGAGCTCCTACAATGAGCAGTTCTTC	CASSLSSGSSYNEQFF
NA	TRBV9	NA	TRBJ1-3	TGTGCCAGCAGCGTAGACGGCAGCTCTGGAAACACCATATATTTT	CASSVDGSSGNTIYF
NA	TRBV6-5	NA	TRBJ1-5	TGTGCCAGCAGGGCCACAGGGTATCAGCCCCAGCATTTT	CASRATGYQPQHF
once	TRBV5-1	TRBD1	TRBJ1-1	TGCGCCAGCAGCTTAAGGACAGGGAACACTGAAGCTTTCTTT	CASSLRTGNTEAFF
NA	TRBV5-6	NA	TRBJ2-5	TGTGCGGGGGGCACCGCATTCCAAGAGACCCAGTACTTC	CAGGTAFQETQYF
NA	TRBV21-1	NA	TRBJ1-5	TGTGCCAGCGGGCATCAGCCCCAGCATTTT	CASGHQPQHF
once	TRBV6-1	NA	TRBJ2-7	TGTGCCAGCAGTGCAGCGGGCGGGGCCTACGAGCAGTACTTC	CASSAAGGAYEQYF
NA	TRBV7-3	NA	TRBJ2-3	TGTGCCAGCAGCCCCCTCCCGGGAGGGACAGTGGGTACGCAGTATTTT	CASSPLPGGTVGTQYF
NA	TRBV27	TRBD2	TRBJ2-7	TGTGCCAGCAGTCTAGCGGGGTCATACGAGCAGTACTTC	CASSLAGSYEQYF
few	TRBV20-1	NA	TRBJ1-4	TGCAGTGCTAGTGGAGGGGGGATTGAAAAACTGTTTTTT	CSASGGGIEKLFF
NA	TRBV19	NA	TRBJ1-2	TGTGCCAGTAGTAGGTCCACATCGGCTGGCTACACCTTC	CASSRSTSAGYTF
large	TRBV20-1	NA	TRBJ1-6	TGCAGTGCTAGTGGTCACGCTGATAATTCACCCCTCCACTTT	CSASGHADNSPLHF
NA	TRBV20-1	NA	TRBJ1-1	TGCAGTGCTAAGGGTCACACTGAAGCTTTCTTT	CSAKGHTEAFF
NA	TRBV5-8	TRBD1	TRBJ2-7	TGTGCCAGCAGCTGCGGACAGGGTTGCTACGAGCAGTACTTC	CASSCGQGCYEQYF
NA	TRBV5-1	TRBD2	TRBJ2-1	TGCGCCAGCAGCTTCCGGACTAGCGGCCCCAATGAGCAGTTCTTC	CASSFRTSGPNEQFF
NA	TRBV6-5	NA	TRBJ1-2	TGTGCCAGCAGCCGAGCAGGCCAGTATGATTATGGCTACACCTTC	CASSRAGQYDYGYTF
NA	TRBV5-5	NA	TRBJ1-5	TGTGCCAGCAGCTTGGGCAATCAGCCCCAGCATTTT	CASSLGNQPQHF
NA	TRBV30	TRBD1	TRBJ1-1	TGTGCCTGGAGTTCCGGCAGGGGGGCTGAAGCTTTCTTT	CAWSSGRGAEAFF
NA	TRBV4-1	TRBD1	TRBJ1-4	TGCGCCAGCAGCCAAGCCGGCGGAGAGACAGGGAACTATGAAAAACTGTTTTTT	CASSQAGGETGNYEKLFF
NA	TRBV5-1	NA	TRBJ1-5	TGCGCCAGCAGCCCAAAATTCAGGTTAGGGCGATATAGCAATCAGCCCCAGCATTTT	CASSPKFRLGRYSNQPQHF
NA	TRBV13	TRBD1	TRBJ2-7	TGTGCCAGCAGCCCCAGGGACAGGGGAGCGTACGAGCAGTACTTC	CASSPRDRGAYEQYF
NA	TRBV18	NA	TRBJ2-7	TGTGCCAGCTCACCACCAGGGGTGGGTGAGCAGTACTTC	CASSPPGVGEQYF
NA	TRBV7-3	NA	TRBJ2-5	TGTGCCAGCAGCTTAGGAAGGTTGGGTGAGACCCAGTACTTC	CASSLGRLGETQYF
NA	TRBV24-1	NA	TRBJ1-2	TGTGCCACCAGTGATGCCACGAAGGGAGGCTATGGCTACACCTTC	CATSDATKGGYGYTF
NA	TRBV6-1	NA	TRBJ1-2	TGTGCCAGCAGTGATTCATACGGCTACACCTTC	CASSDSYGYTF
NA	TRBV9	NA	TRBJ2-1	TGTGCCAGCAGCGTAGTCGGTTCCTACAATGAGCAGTTCTTC	CASSVVGSYNEQFF
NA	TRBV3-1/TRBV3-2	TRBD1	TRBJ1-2	TGTGCCAGCAGCCAGCTACAGGGGAACTATGGCTACACCTTC	CASSQLQGNYGYTF
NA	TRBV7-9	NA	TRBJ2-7	TGTGCCAGCAGCTTAGCGGGCTACGGGGCCTACGAGCAGTACTTC	CASSLAGYGAYEQYF
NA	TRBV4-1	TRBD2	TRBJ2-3	TGCGCCAGCAGCCCCCTTAGCGGGGGGCGGGTTGGCACAGATACGCAGTATTTT	CASSPLSGGRVGTDTQYF
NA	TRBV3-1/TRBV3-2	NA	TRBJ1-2	TGTGCCAGCAGCCAAAGTGAGACGGCAGGTCTCTATGGCTACACCTTC	CASSQSETAGLYGYTF
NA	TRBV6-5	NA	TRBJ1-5	TGTGCCAGCTTAGGGTTTTTGCAGCCCCAGCATTTT	CASLGFLQPQHF
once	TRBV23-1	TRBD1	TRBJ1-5	TGCGCCAGCAGTCAATCACAGGGGACCGATAGCAATCAGCCCCAGCATTTT	CASSQSQGTDSNQPQHF
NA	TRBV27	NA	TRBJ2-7	TGTGCCAGCAGTTTATGGGGTCAGGGCGACGAGCAGTACTTC	CASSLWGQGDEQYF
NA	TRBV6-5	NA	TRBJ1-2	TGTGCCAGCAGTTTTCAGGGGTATGGCTACACCTTC	CASSFQGYGYTF
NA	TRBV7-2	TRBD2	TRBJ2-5	TGTGCCAGCAGCTTAGGGTATGGGCTAGCGGGGATCCAAGAGACCCAGTACTTC	CASSLGYGLAGIQETQYF
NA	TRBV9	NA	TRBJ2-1	TGTGCCAGCAGCGTAGGTTATGAGCAGTTCTTC	CASSVGYEQFF
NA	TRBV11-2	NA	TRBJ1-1	TGTGCCAGCAGCTTAGATAGGAAAGCTTTCTTT	CASSLDRKAFF
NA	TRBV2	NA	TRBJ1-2	TGTGCCAGCAGTGCATCGCAGGTATTGGGCTATGGCTACACCTTC	CASSASQVLGYGYTF
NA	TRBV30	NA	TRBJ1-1	TGTGCCTGGAGTGTATTGGTGGGGCGGGCTTTCTTT	CAWSVLVGRAFF
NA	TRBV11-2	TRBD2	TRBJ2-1	TGTGTTACCGCGGTAGGACTAGCATCCTCCTACAATGAGCAGTTCTTC	CVTAVGLASSYNEQFF
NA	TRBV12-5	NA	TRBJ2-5	TGTGCTAGTGCCCTGGAGGAGACCCAGTACTTC	CASALEETQYF
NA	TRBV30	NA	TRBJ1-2	TGTGCCTGGAGTGAGGCAGATAATAACTATGGCTACACCTTC	CAWSEADNNYGYTF